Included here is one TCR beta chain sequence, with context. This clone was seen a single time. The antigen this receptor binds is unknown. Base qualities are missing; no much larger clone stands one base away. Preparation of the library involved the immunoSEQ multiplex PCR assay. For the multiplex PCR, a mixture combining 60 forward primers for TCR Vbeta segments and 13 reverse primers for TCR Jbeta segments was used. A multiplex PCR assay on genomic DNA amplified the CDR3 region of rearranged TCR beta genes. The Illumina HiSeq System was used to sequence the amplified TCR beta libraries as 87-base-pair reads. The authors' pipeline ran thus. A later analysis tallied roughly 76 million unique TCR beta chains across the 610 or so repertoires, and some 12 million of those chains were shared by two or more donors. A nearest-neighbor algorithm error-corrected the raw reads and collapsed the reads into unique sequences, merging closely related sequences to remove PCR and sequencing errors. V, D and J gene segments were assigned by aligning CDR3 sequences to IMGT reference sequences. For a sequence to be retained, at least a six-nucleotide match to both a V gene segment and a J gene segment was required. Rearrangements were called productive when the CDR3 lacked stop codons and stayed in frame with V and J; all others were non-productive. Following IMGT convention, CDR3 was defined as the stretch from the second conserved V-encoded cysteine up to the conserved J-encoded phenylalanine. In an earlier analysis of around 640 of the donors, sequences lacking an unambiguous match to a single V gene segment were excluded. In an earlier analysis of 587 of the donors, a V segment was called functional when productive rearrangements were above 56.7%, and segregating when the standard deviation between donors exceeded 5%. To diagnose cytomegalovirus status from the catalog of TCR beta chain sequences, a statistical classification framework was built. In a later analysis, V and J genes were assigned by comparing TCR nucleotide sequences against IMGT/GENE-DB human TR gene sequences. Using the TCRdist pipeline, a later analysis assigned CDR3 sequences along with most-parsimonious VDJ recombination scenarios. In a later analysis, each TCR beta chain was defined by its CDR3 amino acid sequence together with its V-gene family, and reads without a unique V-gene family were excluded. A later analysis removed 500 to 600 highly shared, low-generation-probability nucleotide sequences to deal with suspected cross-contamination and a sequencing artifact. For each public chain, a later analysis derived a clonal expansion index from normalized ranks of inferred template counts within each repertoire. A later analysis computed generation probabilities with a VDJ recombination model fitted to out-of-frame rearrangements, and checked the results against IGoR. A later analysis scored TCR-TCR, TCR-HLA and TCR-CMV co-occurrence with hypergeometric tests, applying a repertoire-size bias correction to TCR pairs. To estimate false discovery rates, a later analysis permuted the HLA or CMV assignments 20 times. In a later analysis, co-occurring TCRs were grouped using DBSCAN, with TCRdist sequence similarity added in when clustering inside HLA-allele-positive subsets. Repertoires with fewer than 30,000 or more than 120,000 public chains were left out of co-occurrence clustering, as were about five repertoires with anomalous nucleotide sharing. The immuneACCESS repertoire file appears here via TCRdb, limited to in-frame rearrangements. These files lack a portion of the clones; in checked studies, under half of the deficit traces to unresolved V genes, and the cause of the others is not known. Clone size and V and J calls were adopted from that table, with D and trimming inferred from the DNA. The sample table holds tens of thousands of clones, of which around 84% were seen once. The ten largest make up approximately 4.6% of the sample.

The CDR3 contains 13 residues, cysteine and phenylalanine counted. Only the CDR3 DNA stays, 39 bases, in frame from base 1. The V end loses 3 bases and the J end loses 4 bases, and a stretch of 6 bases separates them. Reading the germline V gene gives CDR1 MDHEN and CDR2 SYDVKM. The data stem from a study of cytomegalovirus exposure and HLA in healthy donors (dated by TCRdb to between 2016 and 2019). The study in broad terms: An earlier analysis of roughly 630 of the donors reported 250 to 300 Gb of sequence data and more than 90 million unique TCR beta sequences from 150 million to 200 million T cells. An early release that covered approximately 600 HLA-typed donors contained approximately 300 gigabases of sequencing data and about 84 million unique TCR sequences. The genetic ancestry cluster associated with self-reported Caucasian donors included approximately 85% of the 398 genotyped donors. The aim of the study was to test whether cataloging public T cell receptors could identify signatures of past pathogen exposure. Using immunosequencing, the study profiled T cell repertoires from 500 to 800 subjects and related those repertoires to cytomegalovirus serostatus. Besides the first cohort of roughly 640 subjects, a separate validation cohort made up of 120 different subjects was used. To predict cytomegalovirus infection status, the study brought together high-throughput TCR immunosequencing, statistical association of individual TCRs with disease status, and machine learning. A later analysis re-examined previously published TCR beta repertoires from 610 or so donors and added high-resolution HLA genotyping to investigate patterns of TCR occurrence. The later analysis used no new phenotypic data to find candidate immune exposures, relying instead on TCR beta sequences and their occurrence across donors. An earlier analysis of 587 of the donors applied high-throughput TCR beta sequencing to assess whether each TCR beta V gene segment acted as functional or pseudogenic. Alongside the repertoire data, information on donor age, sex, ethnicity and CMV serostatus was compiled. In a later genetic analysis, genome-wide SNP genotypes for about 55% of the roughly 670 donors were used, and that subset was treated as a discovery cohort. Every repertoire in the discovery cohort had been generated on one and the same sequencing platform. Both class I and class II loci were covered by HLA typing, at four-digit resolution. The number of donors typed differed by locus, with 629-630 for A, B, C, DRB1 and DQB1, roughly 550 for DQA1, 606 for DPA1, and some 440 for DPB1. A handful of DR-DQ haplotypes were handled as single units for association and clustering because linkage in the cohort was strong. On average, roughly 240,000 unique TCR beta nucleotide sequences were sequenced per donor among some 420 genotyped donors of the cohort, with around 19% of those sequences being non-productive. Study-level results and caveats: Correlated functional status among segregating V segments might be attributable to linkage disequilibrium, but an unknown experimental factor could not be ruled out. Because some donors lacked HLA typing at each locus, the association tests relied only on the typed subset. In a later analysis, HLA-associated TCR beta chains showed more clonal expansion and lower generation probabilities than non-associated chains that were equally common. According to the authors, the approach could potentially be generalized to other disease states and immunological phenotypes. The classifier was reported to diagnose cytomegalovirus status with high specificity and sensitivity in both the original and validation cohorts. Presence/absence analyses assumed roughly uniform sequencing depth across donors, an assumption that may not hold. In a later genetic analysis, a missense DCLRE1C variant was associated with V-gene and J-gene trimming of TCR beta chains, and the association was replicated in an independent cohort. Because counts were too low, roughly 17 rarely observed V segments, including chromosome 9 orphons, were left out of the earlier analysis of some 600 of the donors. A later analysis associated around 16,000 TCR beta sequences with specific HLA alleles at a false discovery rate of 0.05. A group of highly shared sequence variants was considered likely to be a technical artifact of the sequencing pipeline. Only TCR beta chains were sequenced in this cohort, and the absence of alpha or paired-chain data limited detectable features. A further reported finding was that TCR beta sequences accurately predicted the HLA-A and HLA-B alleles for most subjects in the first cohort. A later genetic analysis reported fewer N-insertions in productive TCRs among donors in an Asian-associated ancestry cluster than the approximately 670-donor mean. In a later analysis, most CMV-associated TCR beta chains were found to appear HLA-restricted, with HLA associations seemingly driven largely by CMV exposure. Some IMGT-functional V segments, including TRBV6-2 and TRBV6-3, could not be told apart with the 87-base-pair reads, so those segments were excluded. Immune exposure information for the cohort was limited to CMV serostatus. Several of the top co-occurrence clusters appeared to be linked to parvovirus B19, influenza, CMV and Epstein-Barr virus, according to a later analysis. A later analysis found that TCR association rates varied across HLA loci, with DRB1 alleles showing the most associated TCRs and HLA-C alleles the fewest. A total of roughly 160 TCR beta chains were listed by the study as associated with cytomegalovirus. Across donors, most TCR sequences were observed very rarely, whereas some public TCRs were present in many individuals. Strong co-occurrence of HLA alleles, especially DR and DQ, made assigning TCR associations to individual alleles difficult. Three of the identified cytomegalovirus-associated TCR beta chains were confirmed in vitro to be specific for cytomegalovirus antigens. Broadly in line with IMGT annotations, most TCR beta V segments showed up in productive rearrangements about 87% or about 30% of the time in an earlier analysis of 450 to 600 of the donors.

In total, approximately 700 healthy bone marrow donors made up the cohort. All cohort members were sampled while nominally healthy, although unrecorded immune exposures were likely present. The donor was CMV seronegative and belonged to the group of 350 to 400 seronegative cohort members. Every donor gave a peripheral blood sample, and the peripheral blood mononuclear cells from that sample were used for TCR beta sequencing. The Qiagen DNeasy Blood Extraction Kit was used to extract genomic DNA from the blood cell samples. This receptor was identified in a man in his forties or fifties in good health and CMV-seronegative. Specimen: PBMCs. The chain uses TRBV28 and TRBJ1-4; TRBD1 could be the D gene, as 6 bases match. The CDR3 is CASSLDSNEKLFF. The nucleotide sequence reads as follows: TGTGCCAGCAGTTTGGACAGTAATGAAAAACTGTTTTTT.